This TCR beta chain was captured by sequencing in a study of T cell responses to AZD1222 COVID-19 vaccine. Whole-study results and caveats: Spike-specific TCR breadth and depth both grew after two AZD1222 doses. There were mostly white British donors and more females than males, and clonal diversity was possibly underestimated. Every sample of the repertoires postdated the peak T cell response. CD4 TCRs covered the whole spike, strongest at regions 160-218 and 743-854.

Repertoires were generated with immunoSEQ multiplex PCR, while TCRdb's copy carries only in-frame clones and drops some. The sample lists over 100,000 clones; roughly 88% were seen once. Germline CDR1 reads SNHLY; CDR2 reads FYNNEI. This CDR3 is 12 amino acids long. V lost 8 bases to trimming and J lost 3 bases; unmatched junction nucleotides: 3. As for this clone: Its antigen remains unidentified.

The sequence was collected from an adult in good health. The sequencing here drew on peripheral blood, taken on day 0 of MenACWY control vaccination. The chain carries TRBV2 and TRBJ1-1, with 7 bases fitting TRBD1. The CDR3 here is CASGQEYTEAFF. The CDR3 DNA is TGTGCCAGCGGACAGGAATACACTGAAGCTTTCTTT. The variable domain in full, completed from reference TRBV2 and TRBJ1-1, reads EPEVTQTPSHQVTQMGQEVILRCVPISNHLYFYWYRQILGQKVEFLVSFYNNEISEKSEIFDDQFSVERPDGSNFTLKIRSTKLEDSAMYFCASGQEYTEAFFGQGTRLTVV.